This passage covers 5 T cell receptor beta chains from one sample sequenced in a study of CD8+CD57+ T cells in acquired aplastic anemia. Genomic DNA was employed as the template in profiling TCR beta VDJ and CDR3. TCRdb reanalysed the reads using MiXCR and keeps one entry per CDR3 protein. The repertoire has under 200,000 distinct CDR3 sequences, about 48% of them found once; the top ten carry about 31%. Before being chosen for sequencing, patients had shown CD8+CD57+ cell expansion by flow cytometry. The sample consisted of sorted CD4+, CD8+, or CD8+CD57+ T cells (not recorded which) from PBMCs. The receptors were sampled from a human donor with aplastic anemia.

Ten or more counts support this clonotype. The rearrangement joins TRBV10-1 to TRBJ2-2, with 7 positions matching TRBD1. Looked up from germline, CDR1 is WNHNN and CDR2 is SYGVQD (reference sequence). This CDR3 is 21 amino acids long. Unmatched junction bases numbered 19, after V lost 3 bases and J lost 0 bases. The chain's CDR3 is CASSDIRVERRGFTNTGELFF. In DNA form, the CDR3 reads TGCGCCAGCAGTGATATCAGGGTGGAGCGCAGGGGGTTTACGAACACCGGGGAGCTGTTTTTT.

The DNA of the CDR3 is TGTGCCAGCAGCGCCCCCGGGACAGGGGGTTCATCACCCCTCCACTTT. Translating gives CASSAPGTGGSSPLHF. The V and J genes are TRBV9 and TRBJ1-6; 11 nucleotides agree with TRBD1. J lost 10 bases, V lost 3 bases, and 9 bases had no gene match. Germline V gene sequence: CDR1 SGDLS, CDR2 YYNGEE. This CDR3 contains 16 residues.

This clonotype was seen at least ten times. The chain employs TRBV11-3 and TRBJ1-1, with D hard to call. Per germline, CDR1 SGHNT and CDR2 YENEEA. CDR3 size: 16 residues. Trimming took off 3 bases at V and 0 bases at J, with 14 bases between the two ends. CDR3 in amino acids: CASSFSPPTLNTEAFF. The CDR3, as DNA: TGTGCCAGCAGCTTTAGTCCGCCGACATTGAACACTGAAGCTTTCTTT.

This chain connects TRBV3-1 to TRBJ1-5; no clear D. CDR3 size: 16 residues. CDR1 and CDR2 from the germline V gene are LGHDT and YNNKEL (reference sequence). Trimming pared 0 bases from V and 0 bases from J, leaving 9 bases between. For the CDR3, the DNA is TGTGCCAGCAGCCAAGATACGCGCGGTAGCAATCAGCCCCAGCATTTT. It encodes CASSQDTRGSNQPQHF.

The chain couples TRBV19 to TRBJ1-1, with D unresolved. CDR1 is LNHDA, CDR2 SQIVND, per germline (reference sequence). Trimming removed 6 bases at V and 6 bases at J, with 8 bases between. The CDR3 is made up of 11 amino acids. The CDR3 region is CASSVGSEAFF. The DNA of the CDR3 is TGTGCCAGTAGCGTGGGGTCTGAAGCTTTCTTT.